Listed here are 17 T cell receptor beta chains from one sample, sequenced in a study of PD-L1 blockade in urothelial cancer. Clones were sequenced by immunoSEQ multiplex PCR, and TCRdb holds only the in-frame ones, with some missing. The sample includes about 130,000 clones, 70% to 85% seen only once; the top ten take around 3.2%. Specified time point: pretreatment peripheral blood. The input for sequencing was PBMCs, taken around atezolizumab (anti-PD-L1) treatment. These TCRs come from a man aged 45-60 years with urothelial cancer.

V is TRBV7-2 and J is TRBJ2-2, with D perhaps TRBD2 (5 bases). V gave up 0 bases and J gave up 8 bases, with 10 bases separating them. CDR1 is SGHTA, CDR2 FQGNSA, per germline. The CDR3 loop spans 14 amino acids. For the CDR3, the DNA is TGTGCCAGCAGCTTAGCGCGGGCCGGTGGGGAGCTGTTTTTT. Protein: CASSLARAGGELFF.

The rearrangement joins TRBV11-2 to TRBJ2-2, with TRBD2 matching 7 bases. The germline V gene has CDR1 SGHAT and CDR2 FQNNGV. J gave up 4 bases and V 6 bases, and 5 bases lay outside the gene matches. This CDR3 has 14 residues. The CDR3 DNA is TGTGCCAGCAGGATACTAGCGACCACCGGGGAGCTGTTTTTT. Its translation: CASRILATTGELFF.

This chain uses TRBV5-1 with TRBJ1-2; D is unclear. Germline lookup yields CDR1 SGHRS and CDR2 YFSETQ. The CDR3 covers 15 residues. Between the trimmed V and J ends, which lost 0 bases and 1 base, there was a span of 10 bases. Written as DNA, the CDR3 is TGCGCCAGCAGCTTGGACGCAGTGAATAACTATGGCTACACCTTC. This sequence encodes CASSLDAVNNYGYTF.

The chain employs TRBV4-1 and TRBJ1-3; possible D gene TRBD1, 5 bases. The V end was cut by 0 bases, the J end by 3 bases, with 12 bases between. Germline lookup yields CDR1 MGHRA and CDR2 YSYEKL. This CDR3 comprises 16 residues. The CDR3: CASSQDLTVFGNTIYF. CDR3 in DNA: TGCGCCAGCAGCCAAGATCTGACAGTCTTTGGAAACACCATATATTTT.

J is TRBJ2-2 and V is TRBV19; TRBD2 matches 8 bases. The CDR3 runs to 15 residues. Germline values: CDR1 LNHDA, CDR2 SQIVND (reference sequence). The V gene end was trimmed by 7 bases and the J gene end by 4 bases; junction bases not matched to a gene: 8. The CDR3 region has the DNA TGTGCCAGTATGCCGGGGACTAGTTTCACCGGGGAGCTGTTTTTT. Translation gives CASMPGTSFTGELFF.

The chain combines TRBV30 with TRBJ2-3, with D hard to call. The CDR3 length is 13 residues. Trimming left V 0 bases short and J 5 bases short, with 9 bases between. CDR1 and CDR2 from the germline V gene are GTSNPN and SVGIG (reference sequence). The chain's CDR3 is CAWSVQFKDTQYF. The CDR3 nucleotides are TGTGCCTGGAGTGTACAATTCAAAGATACGCAGTATTTT. Looking up the rest from reference TRBV30 and TRBJ2-3 gives the full variable domain: SQTIHQWPATLVQPVGSPLSLECTVEGTSNPNLYWYRQAAGRGLQLLFYSVGIGQISSEVPQNLSASRPQDRQFILSSKKLLLSDSGFYLCAWSVQFKDTQYFGPGTRLTVL.

The V gene is TRBV6-1, the J gene TRBJ1-2; D might be TRBD1 (6 bases). V was clipped by 2 bases and J by 4 bases, with 8 bases between them. Germline lookup yields CDR1 MNHNS and CDR2 SASEGT. CDR3 length: 13 residues. CDR3: CASSEQGFYGYTF. CDR3 DNA: TGTGCCAGCAGTGAACAGGGGTTCTATGGCTACACCTTC.

The chain is built from TRBV6-6 and TRBJ1-3; D ambiguous. Germline loops: CDR1 MNHNY, CDR2 SVGAGI (reference sequence). V was trimmed by 6 bases and J by 0 bases, leaving 6 bases between them. The CDR3 has 13 residues. CDR3 amino acids: CASRTNSGNTIYF. CDR3 bases: TGTGCCAGCAGGACTAACTCTGGAAACACCATATATTTT.

This clone was seen a few times. CDR3 region: CATSRLTGVNQPQHF. For the CDR3, the DNA is TGTGCCACCAGCCGCCTTACAGGGGTTAATCAGCCCCAGCATTTT. This chain connects TRBV15 to TRBJ1-5; 7 nucleotides agree with TRBD1. The CDR3 extends over 15 amino acids. The germline V gene has CDR1 LNHNV and CDR2 YYDKDF (reference sequence). V was pared by 5 bases and J by 4 bases, with 8 bases of the junction left unmatched.

This chain uses TRBV5-4 with TRBJ1-5; D is ambiguous. The CDR3 contains 15 residues. Germline values: CDR1 SGHNT, CDR2 YYREEE (reference sequence). The V gene lost 0 bases and the J gene lost 1 base, with 8 bases spanning the gap. In DNA form, the CDR3 reads TGTGCCAGCAGCTTGGCCATGGGCAGCAATCAGCCCCAGCATTTT. This translates into CASSLAMGSNQPQHF.

The genes are TRBV5-8 and TRBJ1-1; TRBD1 matches at 9 bases. The germline CDR1 and CDR2 sequences are SGHTS and YDEGEE. The CDR3 is 15 amino acids. After removal of 4 bases from V and 5 bases from J, the junction contained 9 bases not matched to a gene. The CDR3 DNA follows: TGTGCCAGCAGCACCATGGGACAGGGTGTAACTGAAGCTTTCTTT. It is translated as CASSTMGQGVTEAFF. The complete variable domain, with remaining parts taken from reference TRBV5-8 and TRBJ1-1, reads EAGVTQSPTHLIKTRGQQATLRCSPISGHTSVYWYQQALGLGLQFLLWYDEGEERNRGNFPPRFSGRQFPNYSSELNVNALELEDSALYLCASSTMGQGVTEAFFGQGTRLTVV.

The chain uses TRBV7-9 and TRBJ2-7, with D possibly being TRBD1 (6 bases). Trimming took off 2 bases at V and 2 bases at J, with 10 bases between the two ends. Germline V lookup: CDR1 SEHNR, CDR2 FQNEAQ (reference sequence). CDR3 length: 14 residues. The CDR3 loop reads CASSLIQGPYEQYF. CDR3 in DNA: TGTGCCAGCAGCTTAATTCAGGGGCCCTACGAGCAGTACTTC.

V and J are TRBV6-4 and TRBJ2-1; TRBD2 aligns across 16 bases. The length of the CDR3 is 16 residues. V lost 3 bases to trimming and J lost 8 bases; unmatched junction nucleotides: 4. In germline, CDR1 is MRHNA, CDR2 SNTAGT. The chain's CDR3 is CASSELGTSGRDEQFF. The CDR3 bases are TGTGCCAGCAGTGAGCTCGGGACTAGCGGGAGGGATGAGCAGTTCTTC.

The chain has TRBV7-9 and TRBJ2-7; 13 nucleotides line up with TRBD2. Germline CDR1 SEHNR, CDR2 FQNEAQ (reference sequence). There are 15 residues in the CDR3. Trimming cost V 4 bases and J 2 bases; bases outside gene matches: 2. The CDR3 loop is CASSSGLAGAYEQYF. CDR3 in DNA: TGTGCCAGCAGCTCCGGACTAGCGGGGGCCTACGAGCAGTACTTC.

The chain carries TRBV15 and TRBJ1-2, with 7 nucleotides matching TRBD1. Losses at the gene ends were 0 bases for V and 13 bases for J; bases not matched to a gene: 17. CDR1 is LNHNV and CDR2 is YYDKDF in the germline V gene (reference sequence). This CDR3 comprises 16 residues. The CDR3 DNA is TGTGCCACCAGCAGAGATGGCGAGGGGGCGCGGGCTTGGAGCACCTTC. Protein: CATSRDGEGARAWSTF.

CDR3: CASKIPGGEETQYF. The DNA for the CDR3 is TGTGCCAGCAAGATTCCGGGGGGTGAGGAGACCCAGTACTTC. This chain connects TRBV27 to TRBJ2-5; 7 bases line up with TRBD2. J was trimmed by 5 bases and V by 7 bases; bases with no gene match: 10. CDR1 and CDR2 from the germline V gene are MNHEY and SMNVEV (reference sequence). The CDR3 runs 14 residues.

In its sample, this clone was seen once. The chain recombines TRBV11-2 with TRBJ2-5, with D unclear. The germline gives CDR1 SGHAT, CDR2 FQNNGV. V lost 5 bases and J lost 2, with 21 bases in between. The length of the CDR3 is 17 residues. The CDR3 coding sequence is TGTGCCAGCAGCCACTCTAGGTCGGGTTTAGCACAAGAGACCCAGTACTTC. Protein: CASSHSRSGLAQETQYF. Full variable domain (missing parts from reference TRBV11-2 and TRBJ2-5): EAGVAQSPRYKIIEKRQSVAFWCNPISGHATLYWYQQILGQGPKLLIQFQNNGVVDDSQLPKDRFSAERLKGVDSTLKIQPAKLEDSAVYLCASSHSRSGLAQETQYFGPGTRLLVL.